These 18 T cell receptor beta chains came from one sample sequenced in a study of OX40 agonist ivuxolimab in advanced cancers. Sequenced by immunoSEQ multiplex PCR; TCRdb stores in-frame clones only, minus some. The table lists more than 20,000 clones, roughly 80% of them singletons. The input for sequencing was CD4+ or CD8+ T cells sorted from blood, taken in a trial of the OX40 agonist ivuxolimab. These receptors all stem from an adult with an advanced solid tumor such as melanoma, head and neck, liver or kidney cancer.

The chain has TRBV27 and TRBJ1-1, with 8 bases fitting TRBD1. V lost 8 bases, J lost 4 bases, and 6 bases stayed unmatched. The CDR3 is 13 amino acids. Germline V CDR1 and CDR2: MNHEY, SMNVEV (reference sequence). CDR3 in amino acids: CASHTGGLTEAFF. The CDR3 DNA reads as TGTGCCAGCCATACAGGGGGTCTCACTGAAGCTTTCTTT.

The chain combines TRBV14 with TRBJ2-7; D is perhaps TRBD2 (6 bases). The CDR3 contains 13 residues. The V end lost 6 bases, the J end lost 0 bases, and 9 bases lay between the germline ends. Germline V CDR1 and CDR2: SGHDN, FVKESK. The CDR3 bases are TGTGCCAGCAGGGGGGGACTCTCCTACGAGCAGTACTTC. This translates into CASRGGLSYEQYF.

The V and J genes are TRBV30 and TRBJ1-2; D is uncertain. Per the germline V gene, CDR1 is GTSNPN and CDR2 is SVGIG (reference sequence). Trimming stripped 0 bases from V and 8 bases from J, with 16 bases between. The CDR3 runs to 14 residues. The CDR3 sequence is CAWSVLTDSTGYTF. The DNA for the CDR3 is TGTGCCTGGAGTGTACTAACAGATTCAACGGGCTACACCTTC. Together with reference TRBV30 and TRBJ1-2, the CDR3 gives the full variable domain: SQTIHQWPATLVQPVGSPLSLECTVEGTSNPNLYWYRQAAGRGLQLLFYSVGIGQISSEVPQNLSASRPQDRQFILSSKKLLLSDSGFYLCAWSVLTDSTGYTFGSGTRLTVV.

The chain has TRBV29-1 and TRBJ2-5; perhaps TRBD2 as D (6 bases). The CDR3 extends over 17 amino acids. V was pared by 7 bases and J by 0 bases, with 24 bases between. Germline V gene lookup returns CDR1 SQVTM and CDR2 ANQGSEA. CDR3 sequence: CSAYILAIPNNQETQYF. CDR3 sequence (DNA): TGCAGCGCCTACATCCTAGCGATCCCAAACAACCAAGAGACCCAGTACTTC.

The chain has TRBV10-1 and TRBJ2-5; no firm D call. This CDR3 has 14 amino acids. Germline V lookup: CDR1 WNHNN, CDR2 SYGVQD (reference sequence). The ends were cut back, 6 bases at V and 5 bases at J, with 16 bases in the middle. DNA for the CDR3: TGCGCCAGCAGCGATAAGGATCTGAGGGAGACCCAGTACTTC. Its translation is CASSDKDLRETQYF.

A note on this clone: The germline gene is not matched at one end of the junction; a read error may be the cause. The rearrangement joins TRBV7-7 to TRBJ1-1; D is unresolved. Germline-derived CDR1 and CDR2 are SSHAT and FNYEAQ (reference sequence). The CDR3 extends over 13 amino acids. DNA for the CDR3: TGTGCTAGCAGCTTAGGTCACAACACTGAAGCTTTCTTT. Its translation: CASSLGHNTEAFF.

The V gene is TRBV28, the J gene TRBJ2-2, with D unresolved. The CDR3 is 14 residues long. V was pared by 5 bases and J by 2 bases, with 9 bases between. The germline CDR1 and CDR2 sequences are MDHEN and SYDVKM. CDR3 coding DNA: TGTGCCAGCAGTCCTCTCAGAAACACCGGGGAGCTGTTTTTT. Translated: CASSPLRNTGELFF. Supplemented by reference TRBV28 and TRBJ2-2, the full variable domain reads DVKVTQSSRYLVKRTGEKVFLECVQDMDHENMFWYRQDPGLGLRLIYFSYDVKMKEKGDIPEGYSVSREKKERFSLILESASTNQTSMYLCASSPLRNTGELFFGEGSRLTVL.

There are a few counts of this clone. The chain couples TRBV7-9 to TRBJ2-7, with TRBD2 matching 11 bases. The ends lost 5 bases at V and 2 bases at J; junction bases unmatched: 5. CDR3 length: 15 residues. CDR1 SEHNR and CDR2 FQNEAQ come from the germline V gene (reference sequence). The CDR3 sequence: CASSPKLAGAYEQYF. CDR3 in DNA: TGTGCCAGCAGCCCGAAACTAGCGGGAGCCTACGAGCAGTACTTC. Supplemented by reference TRBV7-9 and TRBJ2-7, the full variable domain reads DTGVSQNPRHKITKRGQNVTFRCDPISEHNRLYWYRQTLGQGPEFLTYFQNEAQLEKSRLLSDRFSAERPKGSFSTLEIQRTEQGDSAMYLCASSPKLAGAYEQYFGPGTRLTVT.

This chain links TRBV11-2 with TRBJ1-1, with a tentative D call TRBD1 (6 bases). CDR1 is SGHAT, CDR2 FQNNGV, per germline. The CDR3 totals 15 residues. V gave up 1 base and J gave up 1 base, with 10 bases separating them. CDR3: CASSLAAGANTEAFF. In nucleotides, the CDR3 is TGTGCCAGCAGCTTAGCGGCAGGGGCGAACACTGAAGCTTTCTTT.

The genes are TRBV12-5 and TRBJ1-1; D remains unclear. Deletions cut 7 bases from V and 1 base from J, with 10 bases between. The V gene's germline CDR1 is LGHNT and CDR2 FRNRAP. CDR3 size: 13 residues. The CDR3 coding sequence is TGTGCTAGTGCTCGACGGCAGAACACTGAAGCTTTCTTT. Protein product: CASARRQNTEAFF.

This clone was seen once. The rearrangement links TRBV7-8 to TRBJ2-1; the match to TRBD2 covers 9 bases. The CDR3 runs to 15 residues. In germline, CDR1 is SGHVS, CDR2 FQNEAQ. J lost 4 bases, V lost 1 base, and 2 bases had no gene match. The CDR3 DNA reads as TGTGCCAGCAGCTTAGACCTAGCGGGGTACAATGAGCAGTTCTTC. It specifies CASSLDLAGYNEQFF.

J is TRBJ2-7 and V is TRBV7-9; no clear D gene. Looked up from germline, CDR1 is SEHNR and CDR2 is FQNEAQ (reference sequence). Trimming took 1 base from V and 6 from J, leaving 4 bases between them. The CDR3 totals 11 residues. The CDR3 DNA reads as TGTGCCAGCAGCTTAGGTCCCGAGCAGTACTTC. Protein sequence: CASSLGPEQYF.

V gene TRBV28 combines with J gene TRBJ2-1; 7 bases agree with TRBD2. Germline V gives CDR1 MDHEN, CDR2 SYDVKM. This CDR3 has 16 residues. With 1 base clipped from V and 4 bases from J, the junction kept 7 bases outside the gene matches. CDR3 coding DNA: TGTGCCAGCAGTTTATCCCCTAGCGGAGATTACAATGAGCAGTTCTTC. Translation gives CASSLSPSGDYNEQFF.

V and J are TRBV27 and TRBJ2-3; D is unresolved. Between the trimmed V and J ends, which lost 1 base and 6 bases, there was a span of 8 bases. CDR3 length: 13 amino acids. Germline lookup yields CDR1 MNHEY and CDR2 SMNVEV (reference sequence). CDR3 amino acids: CASSLFSWDTQYF. In DNA, the CDR3 is TGTGCCAGCAGTTTATTCTCCTGGGATACGCAGTATTTT.

V and J are TRBV9 and TRBJ2-2, with D possibly being TRBD1 (5 bases). The germline CDR1 and CDR2 sequences are SGDLS and YYNGEE. CDR3 size: 15 residues. V lost 0 bases to trimming and J lost 1 base, with 7 bases between them. This CDR3 reads CASSVAQGNTGELFF. DNA of the CDR3: TGTGCCAGCAGCGTAGCCCAGGGGAACACCGGGGAGCTGTTTTTT.

The V call is TRBV7-9, the J call TRBJ2-7, with D unclear. Germline CDR1 SEHNR, CDR2 FQNEAQ (reference sequence). The CDR3 is 13 amino acids. V was pared by 6 bases and J by 3 bases, with 12 bases between. CDR3 sequence (DNA): TGTGCCAGCAGGCATCCAGAGCTCTACGAGCAGTACTTC. Protein product: CASRHPELYEQYF.

The rearrangement joins TRBV15 to TRBJ1-1; 7 bases map to TRBD1. This CDR3 region has 13 residues. Germline V CDR1 and CDR2: LNHNV, YYDKDF (reference sequence). The trim removed 7 bases at V and 3 bases at J, leaving 5 bases unmatched. This CDR3 reads CATTDRSYTEAFF. As DNA, the CDR3 is TGTGCCACCACGGACAGGTCCTACACTGAAGCTTTCTTT.

This chain connects TRBV2 to TRBJ1-1; no clear D. The germline V gene has CDR1 SNHLY and CDR2 FYNNEI. This CDR3 comprises 10 residues. Trimming stripped 6 bases from V and 7 bases from J, with 6 bases between. The CDR3 sequence is CASRNLEAFF. The CDR3 DNA reads TGTGCCAGCAGGAATCTTGAAGCTTTCTTT. Looking up the rest from reference TRBV2 and TRBJ1-1 gives the full variable domain: EPEVTQTPSHQVTQMGQEVILRCVPISNHLYFYWYRQILGQKVEFLVSFYNNEISEKSEIFDDQFSVERPDGSNFTLKIRSTKLEDSAMYFCASRNLEAFFGQGTRLTVV.